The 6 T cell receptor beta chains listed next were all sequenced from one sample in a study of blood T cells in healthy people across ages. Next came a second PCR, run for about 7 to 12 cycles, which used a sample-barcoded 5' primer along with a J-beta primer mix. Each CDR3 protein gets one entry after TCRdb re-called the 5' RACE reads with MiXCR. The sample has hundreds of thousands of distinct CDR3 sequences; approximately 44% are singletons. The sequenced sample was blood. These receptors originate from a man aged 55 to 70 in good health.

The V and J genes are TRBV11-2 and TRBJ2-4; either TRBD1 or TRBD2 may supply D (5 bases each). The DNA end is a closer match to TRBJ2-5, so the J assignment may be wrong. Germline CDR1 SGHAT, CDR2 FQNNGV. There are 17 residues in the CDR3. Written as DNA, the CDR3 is TGTGCCAGCAGCCCACAAGGGGCGATAACGGGGAGTGAGACCCAGTACTTC. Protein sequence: CASSPQGAITGSETQYF.

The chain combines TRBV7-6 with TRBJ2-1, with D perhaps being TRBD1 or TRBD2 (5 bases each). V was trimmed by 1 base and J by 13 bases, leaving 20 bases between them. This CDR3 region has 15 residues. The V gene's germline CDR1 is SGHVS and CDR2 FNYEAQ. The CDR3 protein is CASSLGGNVQETQFF. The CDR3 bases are TGTGCCAGCAGCTTAGGGGGGAATGTACAAGAGACCCAGTTCTTC.

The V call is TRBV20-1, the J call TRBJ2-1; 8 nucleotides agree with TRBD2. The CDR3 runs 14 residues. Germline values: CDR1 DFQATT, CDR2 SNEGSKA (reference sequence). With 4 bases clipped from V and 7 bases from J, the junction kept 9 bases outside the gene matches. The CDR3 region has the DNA TGCAGTGCTAATAAGGCGGGGGGCCTTAATGAGCAGTTCTTC. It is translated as CSANKAGGLNEQFF.

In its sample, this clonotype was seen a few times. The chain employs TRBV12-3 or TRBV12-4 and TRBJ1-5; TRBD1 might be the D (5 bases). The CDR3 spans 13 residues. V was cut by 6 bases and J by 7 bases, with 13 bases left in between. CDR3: CASRTSGAQPQHF. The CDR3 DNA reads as TGTGCCAGCAGGACCAGTGGGGCCCAGCCCCAGCATTTT.

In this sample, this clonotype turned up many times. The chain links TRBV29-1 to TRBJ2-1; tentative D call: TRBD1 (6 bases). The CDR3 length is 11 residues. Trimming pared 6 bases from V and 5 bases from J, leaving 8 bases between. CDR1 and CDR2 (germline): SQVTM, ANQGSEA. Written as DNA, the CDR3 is TGCAGCGTGGGGGCCGACAATGAGCAGTTCTTC. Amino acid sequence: CSVGADNEQFF.

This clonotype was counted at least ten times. CDR3 sequence reads: CASSQDLLRTYNSPLHF. Here the CDR3 DNA reads TGCGCCAGCAGCCAAGACCTACTCCGGACCTATAATTCACCCCTCCACTTT. The J gene is TRBJ1-6, the V gene TRBV4-3; no definite D call. CDR1 is LGHNA, CDR2 YSLEER, per germline. The ends were cut back, 0 bases at V and 2 bases at J, with 11 bases in the middle. The CDR3 spans 17 residues.